These 12 T cell receptor beta chains originate from one sample sequenced in a study of metastatic and nonmetastatic thyroid tumors. None of the patients had undergone any treatment ahead of thyroid surgery. Via MiXCR, TCRdb re-called the PCR reads. Among about 34,000 clones listed, 35% to 45% were seen once. Sequenced input: tumor tissue. These receptors were taken from a female donor with papillary thyroid cancer or a benign thyroid nodule (not recorded which). Some clones in this sample may be carry-over from other donors' samples.

The chain combines TRBV30 with TRBJ2-5, with D possibly being TRBD1 (5 bases). In germline, CDR1 is GTSNPN, CDR2 SVGIG (reference sequence). The CDR3 totals 11 residues. V was cut by 5 bases and J by 5 bases, with 9 bases left in between. In DNA form, the CDR3 reads TGTGCCTGGGGGGCGGCTGAGACCCAGTACTTC. Translated: CAWGAAETQYF.

The J gene is TRBJ1-5, the V gene TRBV6-2 or TRBV6-3, with 10 bases identical to TRBD1. V lost 5 bases to trimming and J lost 0 bases; unmatched junction nucleotides: 4. CDR3 length: 16 residues. Germline lookup yields CDR1 MNHEY and CDR2 SVGEGT. The CDR3 region is CASSKDRGYSNQPQHF. CDR3 in DNA: TGTGCCAGCAGTAAGGACAGGGGGTATAGCAATCAGCCCCAGCATTTT.

The V call is TRBV30, the J call TRBJ2-5; 12 bases align to TRBD1. In germline, CDR1 is GTSNPN, CDR2 SVGIG (reference sequence). Trimming cost V 1 base and J 5 bases; bases outside gene matches: 2. The CDR3 contains 14 residues. CDR3 region: CAWSGDRGPETQYF. For the CDR3, the DNA is TGTGCCTGGAGTGGGGACAGGGGGCCGGAGACCCAGTACTTC.

This sequence joins TRBV6-2 or TRBV6-3 and TRBJ2-7, with TRBD1 as a possible D gene (5 bases). The V and J ends lost 8 bases and 0 bases respectively, with 8 bases between them. CDR3 length equals 12 residues. Germline values: CDR1 MNHEY, CDR2 SVGEGT. This CDR3 is CASRQTSYEQYF. DNA of the CDR3: TGTGCCAGCCGACAGACCTCCTACGAGCAGTACTTC.

This clone was observed a handful of times. The chain employs TRBV6-2 or TRBV6-3 and TRBJ1-5, with a tentative D call TRBD1 (5 bases). Germline values: CDR1 MNHEY, CDR2 SVGEGT. Trimming stripped 8 bases from V and 2 bases from J, with 10 bases between. The CDR3 covers 13 residues. The CDR3 spells CASGEGRNQPQHF. In DNA form, the CDR3 reads TGTGCCAGCGGTGAGGGGCGCAATCAGCCCCAGCATTTT.

This clone turned up a few times. The chain has TRBV30 and TRBJ1-1, with TRBD1 identical over 10 bases. J lost 3 bases, V lost 4 bases, and 5 bases had no gene match. This CDR3 region has 14 residues. Germline V gene data show CDR1 as GTSNPN and CDR2 as SVGIG (reference sequence). The CDR3 region is CAWIRDRGHTEAFF. The CDR3 coding sequence is TGTGCCTGGATCCGGGACAGGGGTCACACTGAAGCTTTCTTT. The variable domain in full, with the rest retrieved from reference TRBV30 and TRBJ1-1, is SQTIHQWPATLVQPVGSPLSLECTVEGTSNPNLYWYRQAAGRGLQLLFYSVGIGQISSEVPQNLSASRPQDRQFILSSKKLLLSDSGFYLCAWIRDRGHTEAFFGQGTRLTVV.

The chain carries TRBV19 and TRBJ2-1; the match to TRBD2 covers 11 bases. The CDR3 runs to 17 residues. CDR1 is LNHDA and CDR2 is SQIVND in the germline V gene (reference sequence). V was clipped by 5 bases and J by 8 bases; unmatched bases: 14. CDR3 amino acids: CASSPPPLAGGPHEQFF. The CDR3 DNA is TGTGCCAGTAGTCCCCCGCCATTAGCGGGAGGGCCCCATGAGCAGTTCTTC.

V and J are TRBV6-5 and TRBJ1-1; D possibly corresponds to TRBD1 (6 bases). The germline V and J ends were trimmed by 4 bases and 2 bases, with 20 bases remaining between them. The CDR3 is 17 amino acids. The germline V gene has CDR1 MNHEY and CDR2 SVGAGI. The CDR3 DNA is TGTGCCAGCAGTTCCGAGCCGGTCGGACAGATTAACACTGAAGCTTTCTTT. Protein product: CASSSEPVGQINTEAFF.

This clone has only one observation. This rearrangement joins TRBV13 to TRBJ2-7, with D perhaps assigned TRBD1 or TRBD2 (5 bases each). This CDR3 spans 12 amino acids. Trimming cost V 5 bases and J 7 bases, with 12 bases left between them. The germline V gene has CDR1 PRHDT and CDR2 FYEKMQ (reference sequence). The CDR3 DNA reads as TGTGCCAGCAGCGTCGGGACGCGTGAGCAGTACTTC. This gives the protein CASSVGTREQYF.

This clone came up a few times. The rearrangement uses TRBV6-1 and TRBJ2-7, with 10 bases matching TRBD1. V was clipped by 6 bases and J by 3 bases; unmatched bases: 8. Germline V CDR1 and CDR2: MNHNS, SASEGT. CDR3 length: 15 amino acids. This CDR3 reads CASSPGTGDIYEQYF. The CDR3 DNA is TGTGCCAGCAGCCCCGGGACAGGGGATATCTACGAGCAGTACTTC.

In its sample, this clone was seen many times. The rearrangement uses TRBV30 and TRBJ2-3, with a possible D match to TRBD1 (6 bases). V was clipped by 3 bases and J by 6 bases, with 7 bases between them. Germline CDR1 is GTSNPN and CDR2 is SVGIG (reference sequence). CDR3 length: 11 amino acids. Here the CDR3 DNA reads TGTGCCTGGAGGCAGGGGGATACGCAGTATTTT. Protein sequence: CAWRQGDTQYF.

The chain couples TRBV28 to TRBJ2-2, with 10 bases fitting TRBD2. Unmatched junction bases numbered 3, after V lost 7 bases and J lost 1 base. The CDR3 is made up of 15 amino acids. Germline V gene data show CDR1 as MDHEN and CDR2 as SYDVKM. The DNA for the CDR3 is TGTGCCAGCACCATAGCGGGAGGGAACACCGGGGAGCTGTTTTTT. This translates into CASTIAGGNTGELFF.